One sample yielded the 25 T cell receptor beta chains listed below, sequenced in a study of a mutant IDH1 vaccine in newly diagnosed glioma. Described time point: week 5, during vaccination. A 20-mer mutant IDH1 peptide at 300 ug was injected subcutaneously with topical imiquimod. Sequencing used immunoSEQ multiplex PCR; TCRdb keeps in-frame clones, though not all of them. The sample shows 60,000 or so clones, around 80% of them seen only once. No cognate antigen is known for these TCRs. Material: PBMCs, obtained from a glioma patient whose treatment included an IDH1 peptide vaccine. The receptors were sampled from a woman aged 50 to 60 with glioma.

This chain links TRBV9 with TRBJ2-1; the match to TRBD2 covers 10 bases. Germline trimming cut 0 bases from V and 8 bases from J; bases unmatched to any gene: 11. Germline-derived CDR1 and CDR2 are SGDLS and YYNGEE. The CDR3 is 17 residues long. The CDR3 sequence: CASSVESAGGAAYEQFF. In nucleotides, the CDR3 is TGTGCCAGCAGCGTAGAGTCAGCGGGGGGGGCCGCGTATGAGCAGTTCTTC. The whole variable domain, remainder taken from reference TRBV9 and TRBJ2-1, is DSGVTQTPKHLITATGQRVTLRCSPRSGDLSVYWYQQSLDQGLQFLIQYYNGEERAKGNILERFSAQQFPDLHSELNLSSLELGDSALYFCASSVESAGGAAYEQFFGPGTRLTVL.

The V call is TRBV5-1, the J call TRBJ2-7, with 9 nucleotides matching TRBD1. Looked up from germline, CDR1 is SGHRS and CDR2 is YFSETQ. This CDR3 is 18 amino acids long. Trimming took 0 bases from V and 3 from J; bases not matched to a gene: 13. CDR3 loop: CASSLALGADRGGYEQYF. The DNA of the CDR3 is TGCGCCAGCAGCTTGGCCCTAGGAGCAGACAGGGGGGGCTACGAGCAGTACTTC. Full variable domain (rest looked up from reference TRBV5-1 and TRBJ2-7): KAGVTQTPRYLIKTRGQQVTLSCSPISGHRSVSWYQQTPGQGLQFLFEYFSETQRNKGNFPGRFSGRQFSNSRSEMNVSTLELGDSALYLCASSLALGADRGGYEQYFGPGTRLTVT.

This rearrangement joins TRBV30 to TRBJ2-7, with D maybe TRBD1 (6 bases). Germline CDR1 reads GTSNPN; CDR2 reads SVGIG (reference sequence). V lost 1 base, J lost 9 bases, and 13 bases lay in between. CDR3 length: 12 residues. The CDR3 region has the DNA TGTGCCTGGAGTGACCGGGACAAGGCGCAGTACTTC. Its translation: CAWSDRDKAQYF.

CDR3 protein: CAISESDSLYGYTF. The CDR3 coding sequence is TGTGCCATCAGTGAGTCGGACAGCCTCTATGGCTACACCTTC. V gene TRBV10-3 combines with J gene TRBJ1-2; perhaps TRBD1 as D (6 bases). This CDR3 has 14 amino acids. V lost 0 bases and J 4 bases, leaving 9 bases between the germline ends. Germline V gene data show CDR1 as ENHRY and CDR2 as SYGVKD.

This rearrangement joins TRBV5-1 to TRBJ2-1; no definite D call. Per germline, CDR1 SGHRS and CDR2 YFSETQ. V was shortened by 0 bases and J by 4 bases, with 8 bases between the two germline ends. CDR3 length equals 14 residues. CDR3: CASSLGSEYNEQFF. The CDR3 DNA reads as TGCGCCAGCAGCTTGGGATCGGAGTACAATGAGCAGTTCTTC. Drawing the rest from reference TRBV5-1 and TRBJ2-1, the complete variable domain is KAGVTQTPRYLIKTRGQQVTLSCSPISGHRSVSWYQQTPGQGLQFLFEYFSETQRNKGNFPGRFSGRQFSNSRSEMNVSTLELGDSALYLCASSLGSEYNEQFFGPGTRLTVL.

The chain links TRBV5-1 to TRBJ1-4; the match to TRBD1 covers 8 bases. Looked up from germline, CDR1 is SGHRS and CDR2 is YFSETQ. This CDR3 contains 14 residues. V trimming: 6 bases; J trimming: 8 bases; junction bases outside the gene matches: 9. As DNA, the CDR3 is TGCGCCAGCACCTCTGGGGACAGGAGGGAAAAACTGTTTTTT. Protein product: CASTSGDRREKLFF.

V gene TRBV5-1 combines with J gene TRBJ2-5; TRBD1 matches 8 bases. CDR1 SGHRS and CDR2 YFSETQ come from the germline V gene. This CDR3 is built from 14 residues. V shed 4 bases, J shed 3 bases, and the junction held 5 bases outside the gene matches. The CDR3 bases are TGCGCCAGCAGCCCGGGGACAGGAAAAGAGACCCAGTACTTC. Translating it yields CASSPGTGKETQYF.

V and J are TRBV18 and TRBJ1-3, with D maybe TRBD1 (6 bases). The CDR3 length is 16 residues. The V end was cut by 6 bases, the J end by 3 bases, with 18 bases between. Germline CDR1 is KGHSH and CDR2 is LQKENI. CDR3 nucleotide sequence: TGTGCCAGCTCCCAGCCGGGGGCCCCTTTTGGAAACACCATATATTTT. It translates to CASSQPGAPFGNTIYF.

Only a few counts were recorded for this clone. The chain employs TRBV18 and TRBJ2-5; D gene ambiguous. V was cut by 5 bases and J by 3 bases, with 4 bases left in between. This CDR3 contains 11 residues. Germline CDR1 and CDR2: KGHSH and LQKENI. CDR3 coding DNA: TGTGCCAGCTCAGATAAAGAGACCCAGTACTTC. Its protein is CASSDKETQYF.

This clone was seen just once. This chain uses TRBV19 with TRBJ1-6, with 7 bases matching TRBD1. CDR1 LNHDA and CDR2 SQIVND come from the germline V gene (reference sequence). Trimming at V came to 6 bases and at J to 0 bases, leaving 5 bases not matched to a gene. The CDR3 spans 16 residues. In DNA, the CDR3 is TGTGCCAGTAGCTCGACAGGGAGCTCCTATAATTCACCCCTCCACTTT. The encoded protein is CASSSTGSSYNSPLHF.

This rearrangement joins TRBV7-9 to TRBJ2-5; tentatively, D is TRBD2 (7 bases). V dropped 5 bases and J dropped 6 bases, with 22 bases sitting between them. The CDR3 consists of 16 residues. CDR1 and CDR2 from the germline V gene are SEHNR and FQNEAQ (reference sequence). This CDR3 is CASSPGRGGGEKTQYF. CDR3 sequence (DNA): TGTGCCAGCAGCCCCGGCCGCGGGGGCGGGGAAAAGACCCAGTACTTC.

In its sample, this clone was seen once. For the CDR3, the DNA is TGTGCCAGCAGCTTACGGGACAGGGGGCGCGAGCAGTACTTC. Residues: CASSLRDRGREQYF. V gene TRBV11-2 combines with J gene TRBJ2-7; 12 bases align to TRBD1. Germline CDR1 SGHAT, CDR2 FQNNGV. V dropped 2 bases and J dropped 6; count of bases not matched to a gene: 2. This CDR3 has 14 residues.

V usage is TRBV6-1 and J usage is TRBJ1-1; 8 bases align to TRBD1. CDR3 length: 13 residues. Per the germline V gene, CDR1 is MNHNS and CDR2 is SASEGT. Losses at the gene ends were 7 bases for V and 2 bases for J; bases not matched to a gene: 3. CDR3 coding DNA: TGTGCCAGCACGACAGGGGTTAACACTGAAGCTTTCTTT. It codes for CASTTGVNTEAFF.

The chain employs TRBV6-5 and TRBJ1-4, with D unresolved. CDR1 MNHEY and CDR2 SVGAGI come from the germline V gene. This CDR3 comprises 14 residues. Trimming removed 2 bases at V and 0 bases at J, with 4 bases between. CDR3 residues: CASSYGTTNEKLFF. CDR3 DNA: TGTGCCAGCAGTTACGGGACAACTAATGAAAAACTGTTTTTT.

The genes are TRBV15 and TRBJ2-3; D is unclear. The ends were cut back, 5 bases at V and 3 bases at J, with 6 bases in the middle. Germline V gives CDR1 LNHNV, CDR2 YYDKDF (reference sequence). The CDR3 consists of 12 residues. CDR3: CATSYSTDTQYF. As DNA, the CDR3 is TGTGCCACCAGCTACTCGACAGATACGCAGTATTTT.

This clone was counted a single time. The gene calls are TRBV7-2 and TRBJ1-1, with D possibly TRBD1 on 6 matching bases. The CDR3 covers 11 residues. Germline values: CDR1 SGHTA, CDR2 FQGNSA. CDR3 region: CGQQGNTEAFF. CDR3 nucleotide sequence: TGTGGCCAACAGGGGAACACTGAAGCTTTCTTT.

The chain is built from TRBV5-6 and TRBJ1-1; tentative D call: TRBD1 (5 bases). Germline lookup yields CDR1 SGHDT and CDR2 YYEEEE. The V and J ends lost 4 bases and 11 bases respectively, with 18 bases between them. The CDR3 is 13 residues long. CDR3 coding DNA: TGTGCCAGCAGCGCATCGGGGGGGGAGTGGGCTTTCTTT. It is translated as CASSASGGEWAFF.

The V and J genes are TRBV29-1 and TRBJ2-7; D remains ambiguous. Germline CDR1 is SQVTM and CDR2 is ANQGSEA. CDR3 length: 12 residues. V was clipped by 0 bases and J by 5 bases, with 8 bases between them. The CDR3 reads CSVEDLGDEQYF. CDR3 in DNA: TGCAGCGTTGAAGATTTAGGCGACGAGCAGTACTTC.

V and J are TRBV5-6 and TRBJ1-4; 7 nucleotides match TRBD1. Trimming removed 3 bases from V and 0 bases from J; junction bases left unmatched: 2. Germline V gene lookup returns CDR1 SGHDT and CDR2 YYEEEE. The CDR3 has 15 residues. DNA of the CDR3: TGTGCCAGCAGCTCGCAGGGGGCAACTAATGAAAAACTGTTTTTT. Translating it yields CASSSQGATNEKLFF.

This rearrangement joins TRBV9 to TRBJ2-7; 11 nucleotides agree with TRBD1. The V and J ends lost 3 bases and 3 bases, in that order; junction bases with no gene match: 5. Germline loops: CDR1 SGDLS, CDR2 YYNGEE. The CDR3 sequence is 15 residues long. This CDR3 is CASSAAGTGGYEQYF. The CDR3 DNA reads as TGTGCCAGCAGCGCCGCCGGGACAGGGGGCTACGAGCAGTACTTC.

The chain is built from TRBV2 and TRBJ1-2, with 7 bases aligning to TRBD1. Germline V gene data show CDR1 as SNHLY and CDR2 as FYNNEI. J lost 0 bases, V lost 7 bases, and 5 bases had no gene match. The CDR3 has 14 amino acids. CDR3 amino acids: CASKRDSANYGYTF. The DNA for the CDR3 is TGTGCCAGCAAAAGGGACAGTGCTAACTATGGCTACACCTTC. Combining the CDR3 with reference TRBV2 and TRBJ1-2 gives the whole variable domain EPEVTQTPSHQVTQMGQEVILRCVPISNHLYFYWYRQILGQKVEFLVSFYNNEISEKSEIFDDQFSVERPDGSNFTLKIRSTKLEDSAMYFCASKRDSANYGYTFGSGTRLTVV.

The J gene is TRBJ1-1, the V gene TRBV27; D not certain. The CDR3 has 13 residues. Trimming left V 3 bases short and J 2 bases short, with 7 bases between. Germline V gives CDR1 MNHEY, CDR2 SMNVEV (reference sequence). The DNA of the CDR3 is TGTGCCAGCAGTTTCAGGACTAACACTGAAGCTTTCTTT. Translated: CASSFRTNTEAFF.

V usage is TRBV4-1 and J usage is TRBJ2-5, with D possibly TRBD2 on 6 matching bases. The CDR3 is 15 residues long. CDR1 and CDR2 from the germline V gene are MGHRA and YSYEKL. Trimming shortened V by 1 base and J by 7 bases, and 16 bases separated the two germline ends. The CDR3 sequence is CASSQVFGQGGTQYF. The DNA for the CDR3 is TGCGCCAGCAGCCAAGTCTTCGGGCAGGGAGGGACCCAGTACTTC.

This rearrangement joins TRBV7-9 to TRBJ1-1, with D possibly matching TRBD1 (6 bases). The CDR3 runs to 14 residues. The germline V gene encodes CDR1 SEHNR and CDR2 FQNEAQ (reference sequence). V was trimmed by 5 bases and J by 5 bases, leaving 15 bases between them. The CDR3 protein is CASSPGGARTEAFF. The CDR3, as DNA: TGTGCCAGCAGCCCGGGGGGGGCGCGTACTGAAGCTTTCTTT.

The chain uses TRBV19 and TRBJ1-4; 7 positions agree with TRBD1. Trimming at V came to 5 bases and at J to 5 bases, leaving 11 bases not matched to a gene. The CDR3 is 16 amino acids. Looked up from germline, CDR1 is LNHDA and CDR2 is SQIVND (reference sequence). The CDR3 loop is CASSLKSGQRNEKLFF. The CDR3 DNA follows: TGTGCCAGTAGTTTGAAGTCGGGACAGCGGAATGAAAAACTGTTTTTT. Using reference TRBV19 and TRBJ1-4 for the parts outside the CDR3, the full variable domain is DGGITQSPKYLFRKEGQNVTLSCEQNLNHDAMYWYRQDPGQGLRLIYYSQIVNDFQKGDIAEGYSVSREKKESFPLTVTSAQKNPTAFYLCASSLKSGQRNEKLFFGSGTQLSVL.